This T cell receptor beta chain was identified during a study of blood T cell repertoires in COVID-19. Study-level information: The study drew acute and convalescent COVID-19 samples from the United States, Italy and Spain.

Germline V gives CDR1 SGHTA, CDR2 FQGNSA. The CDR3 is made up of 14 amino acids. Trimming took off 0 bases at V and 3 bases at J, with 7 bases between the two ends. Original processing notes: Amplification of reference gene primers provided the estimated nucleated cell counts. The data were produced by immunoSEQ multiplex PCR, yet TCRdb's version contains in-frame clones alone and is incomplete. V, J and clone size derive from that table, while D and trimming were established from the DNA sequence. The sample shows about 76,000 clones, 80% to 90% of them seen only once. The sequencing sample was made of peripheral blood. The clonotype comes from a man aged 50 or older with active COVID-19. The rearrangement joins TRBV7-2 to TRBJ2-3; D is possibly TRBD2 (5 bases). CDR3 protein: CASSLASGTDTQYF. For the CDR3, the DNA is TGTGCCAGCAGCTTAGCGTCGGGAACAGATACGCAGTATTTT.